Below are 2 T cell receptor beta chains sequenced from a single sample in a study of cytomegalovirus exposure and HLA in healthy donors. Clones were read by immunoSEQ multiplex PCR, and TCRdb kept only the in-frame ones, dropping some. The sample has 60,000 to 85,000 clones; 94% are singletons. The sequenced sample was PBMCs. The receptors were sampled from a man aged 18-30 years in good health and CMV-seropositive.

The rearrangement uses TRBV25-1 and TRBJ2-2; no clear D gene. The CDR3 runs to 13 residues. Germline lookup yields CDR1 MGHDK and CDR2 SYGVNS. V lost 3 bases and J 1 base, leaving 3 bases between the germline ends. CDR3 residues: CASSDGNTGELFF. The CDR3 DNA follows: TGTGCCAGCAGTGACGGGAACACCGGGGAGCTGTTTTTT.

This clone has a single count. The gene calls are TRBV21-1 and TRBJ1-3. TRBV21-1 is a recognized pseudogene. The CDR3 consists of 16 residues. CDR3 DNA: TGTGCCAGCAGCAAAGCGGGAGGGTTCTCTGGAAACACCATATATTTT. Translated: CASSKAGGFSGNTIYF.